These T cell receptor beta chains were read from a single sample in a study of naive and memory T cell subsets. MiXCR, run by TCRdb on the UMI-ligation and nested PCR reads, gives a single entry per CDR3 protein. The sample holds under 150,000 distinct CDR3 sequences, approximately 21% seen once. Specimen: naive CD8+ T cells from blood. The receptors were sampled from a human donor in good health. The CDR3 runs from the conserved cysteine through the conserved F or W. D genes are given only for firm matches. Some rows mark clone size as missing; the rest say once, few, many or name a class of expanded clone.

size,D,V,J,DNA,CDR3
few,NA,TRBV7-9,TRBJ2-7,TGTGCCAGCAGTTCCGGGCGCCACGAGCAGTACTTC,CASSSGRHEQYF
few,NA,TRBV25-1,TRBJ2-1,TGTGCCAGCAGTGAATATTATGGGCTCAATGAGCAGTTCTTC,CASSEYYGLNEQFF
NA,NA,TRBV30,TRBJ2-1,TGTGCCTGGAGGGGCGAGGCTAGCTCCTACAATGAGCAGTTCTTC,CAWRGEASSYNEQFF
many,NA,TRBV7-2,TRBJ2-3,TGTGCCACCAGGACGGGAAGCACAGATACGCAGTATTTT,CATRTGSTDTQYF
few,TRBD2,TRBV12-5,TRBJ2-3,TGTGCTAGTGTGGGGGGGTTCAGGTTTAGCACAGATACGCAGTATTTT,CASVGGFRFSTDTQYF
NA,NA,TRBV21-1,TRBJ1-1,TGTGCCAGCCCCCGGGTCGGAGTCCGCACTGAAGCTTTCTTT,CASPRVGVRTEAFF
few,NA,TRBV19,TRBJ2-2,TGTGCCAGTACCGTTTCGCCAGAGGTGGTGAGGGGGGAGCTGTTTTTT,CASTVSPEVVRGELFF
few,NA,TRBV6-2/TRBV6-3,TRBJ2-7,TGTGCCAGCAGTTACTTGACACAGGGAGGAGACTACGAGCAGTACTTC,CASSYLTQGGDYEQYF
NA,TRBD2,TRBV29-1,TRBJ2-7,TGCAGCGTCGGCCAAGGGGACTATTACGAGCAGTACTTC,CSVGQGDYYEQYF
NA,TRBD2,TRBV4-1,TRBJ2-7,TGCGCCAGCAGCCAAATAGCGGGAGTCTACGAGCAGTACTTC,CASSQIAGVYEQYF
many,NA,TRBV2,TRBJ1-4,TGTGCCAGCAGGGATCCCTTTATCGCCGAAGGCAGGGGTGGTGAAAAACTGTTTTTT,CASRDPFIAEGRGGEKLFF
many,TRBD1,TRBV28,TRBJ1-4,TGTGCCAGCAGTCTGTCGGGACAGTATAATGAAAAACTGTTTTTT,CASSLSGQYNEKLFF
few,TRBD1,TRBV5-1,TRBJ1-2,TGCGCCAGCAGCTACCGGGACAGCTATGGCTACACCTTC,CASSYRDSYGYTF
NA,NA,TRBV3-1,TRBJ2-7,TGTGCCAGCAGCCCCACGGGGGATTCCTACGAGCAGTACTTC,CASSPTGDSYEQYF
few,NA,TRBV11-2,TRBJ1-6,TGTGCCAGCAGCTTAACGAGGAGCTCCTATAATTCACCCCTCCACTTT,CASSLTRSSYNSPLHF
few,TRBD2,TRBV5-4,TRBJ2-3,TGTGCCAGCAGCTTCGGGCTAGCGGAGAGGGCGGGCGATACGCAGTATTTT,CASSFGLAERAGDTQYF
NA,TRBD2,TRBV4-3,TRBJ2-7,TGCGCCAGCAGCCCCGGACTAGAAGACTACGAGCAGTACTTC,CASSPGLEDYEQYF
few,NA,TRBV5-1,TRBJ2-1,TGCGCCAGCAGCCGAGAACCGGGGTGGAATGAGCAGTTCTTC,CASSREPGWNEQFF
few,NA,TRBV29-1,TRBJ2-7,TGCAGCGTTGAAGCAAGGGATTACGAGCAGTACTTC,CSVEARDYEQYF
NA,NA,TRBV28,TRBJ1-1,TGTGCCAGCAGTCACGGGGGGCCGGGAACTGAAGCTTTCTTT,CASSHGGPGTEAFF
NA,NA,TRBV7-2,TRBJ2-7,TGTGCCAGCAGCTCCGCAGACTTCTACGAGCAGTACTTC,CASSSADFYEQYF
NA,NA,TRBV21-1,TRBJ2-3,TGTGCCAGCAGCAAAGTTGGGAGTCGCGGCACAGATACGCAGTATTTT,CASSKVGSRGTDTQYF
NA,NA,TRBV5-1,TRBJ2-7,TGCGCCAGCAGCTTGGCCCGGCTGGGAAGCGAGCAGTACTTC,CASSLARLGSEQYF
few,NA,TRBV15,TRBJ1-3,TGTGCCACCAGCAGAGATCGATACTCTGGAAACACCATATATTTT,CATSRDRYSGNTIYF
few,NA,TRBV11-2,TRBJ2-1,TGTGCCAGCAGCTTGGCGGAGAGCCTCTACAATGAGCAGTTCTTC,CASSLAESLYNEQFF
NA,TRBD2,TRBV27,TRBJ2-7,TGTGCCAGCAGTTCCGGGACTAGCGGCTCCGAGCAGTACTTC,CASSSGTSGSEQYF
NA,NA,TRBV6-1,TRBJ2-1,TGTGCCAGCACCTGGGGCAGGGACAATGAGCAGTTCTTC,CASTWGRDNEQFF
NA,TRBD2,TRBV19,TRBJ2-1,TGTGCCACCGCTATAGCGGGTGAGCAGTTCTTC,CATAIAGEQFF
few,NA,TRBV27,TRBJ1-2,TGTGCCAGCAGTTTGTTCGGGGGCTGGGGCTACACCTTC,CASSLFGGWGYTF
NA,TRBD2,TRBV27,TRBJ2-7,TGTGCCAGCTGGAGCGGGAGAGGGACCTACGAGCAGTACTTC,CASWSGRGTYEQYF
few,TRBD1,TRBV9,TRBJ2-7,TGTGCCAGCAGCATCGGGACAGGGGCCTACGAGCAGTACTTC,CASSIGTGAYEQYF
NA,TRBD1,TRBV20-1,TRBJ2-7,TGCAGTGCTAGATGGACAGGGGACCACGAGCAGTACTTC,CSARWTGDHEQYF
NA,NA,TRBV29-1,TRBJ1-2,TGCAGCGTTGGCACAGGCGGAAGCTATGGCTACACCTTC,CSVGTGGSYGYTF
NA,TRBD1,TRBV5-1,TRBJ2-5,TGCGCCAGCAGCCCCGTAAGGACAGGGCAAGAGACCCAGTACTTC,CASSPVRTGQETQYF
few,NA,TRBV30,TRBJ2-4,TGTGCCTGGTCCCCAGTGGAAAACATTCAGTACTTC,CAWSPVENIQYF
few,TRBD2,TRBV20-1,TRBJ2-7,TGCAGTCCGGCGGGGACTAGCGGGACTTTCTACGAGCAGTACTTC,CSPAGTSGTFYEQYF
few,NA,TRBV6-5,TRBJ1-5,TGTGCCAGCAGTTACTACCCGAGCAATCAGCCCCAGCATTTT,CASSYYPSNQPQHF
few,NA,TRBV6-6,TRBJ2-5,TGTGCCAGCAGTTACGGTGGAACTGAAGAGACCCAGTACTTC,CASSYGGTEETQYF
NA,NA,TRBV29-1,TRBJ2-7,TGCAGCGTTGAAGATGGGGACTTCAGGGAGCAGTACTTC,CSVEDGDFREQYF
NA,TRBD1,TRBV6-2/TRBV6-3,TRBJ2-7,TGTGCCAGCAATCCGATTCCGGGACAGGTGTTCTACGAGCAGTACTTC,CASNPIPGQVFYEQYF
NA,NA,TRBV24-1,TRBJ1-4,TGTGCCACCAGTGACCATAATGAAAAACTGTTTTTT,CATSDHNEKLFF
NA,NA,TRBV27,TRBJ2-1,TGTGCCAGCAGTTTACTTCGGGACAATGAGCAGTTCTTC,CASSLLRDNEQFF
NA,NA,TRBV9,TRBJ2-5,TGTGCCAGCAGCGTAGCGGGGATGCAAGAGACCCAGTACTTC,CASSVAGMQETQYF
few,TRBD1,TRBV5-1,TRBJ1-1,TGCGCCAGCAGCGATGGGACAGCTGCGAACACTGAAGCTTTCTTT,CASSDGTAANTEAFF
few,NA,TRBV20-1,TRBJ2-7,TGCAGTGCTAGGCCCCTAGGGGACTACGAGCAGTACTTC,CSARPLGDYEQYF
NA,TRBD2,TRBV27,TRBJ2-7,TGTGCCAGCAGTTTGCGGGAGGGTTCCCACGAGCAGTACTTC,CASSLREGSHEQYF
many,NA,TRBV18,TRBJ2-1,TGTGCCAGCTCACCTTCCGCGAGCTCCTACAATGAGCAGTTCTTC,CASSPSASSYNEQFF
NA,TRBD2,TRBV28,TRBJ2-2,TGTGCCAGCAGTTTCGAGCAACTAGCGGGAGACGGGGAGCTGTTTTTT,CASSFEQLAGDGELFF
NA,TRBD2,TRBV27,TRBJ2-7,TGTGCCAGCAGTCCCGGGACTAGCGGGCTAGCCTACGAGCAGTACTTC,CASSPGTSGLAYEQYF
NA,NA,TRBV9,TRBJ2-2,TGTGCCAGCAGCGTAGGGTTTCCAGGGGCGAGCACCGGGGAGCTGTTTTTT,CASSVGFPGASTGELFF
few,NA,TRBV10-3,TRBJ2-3,TGTGCCATCAACAGGGAGAGTAGCGATACGCAGTATTTT,CAINRESSDTQYF
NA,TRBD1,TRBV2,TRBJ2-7,TGTGCCAGCAGTGCACGGGACAGCTCCTACGAGCAGTACTTC,CASSARDSSYEQYF
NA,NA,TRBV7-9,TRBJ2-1,TGTGCCAGCAACTACCCTAGACTATACGCCGATGAGCAGTTCTTC,CASNYPRLYADEQFF